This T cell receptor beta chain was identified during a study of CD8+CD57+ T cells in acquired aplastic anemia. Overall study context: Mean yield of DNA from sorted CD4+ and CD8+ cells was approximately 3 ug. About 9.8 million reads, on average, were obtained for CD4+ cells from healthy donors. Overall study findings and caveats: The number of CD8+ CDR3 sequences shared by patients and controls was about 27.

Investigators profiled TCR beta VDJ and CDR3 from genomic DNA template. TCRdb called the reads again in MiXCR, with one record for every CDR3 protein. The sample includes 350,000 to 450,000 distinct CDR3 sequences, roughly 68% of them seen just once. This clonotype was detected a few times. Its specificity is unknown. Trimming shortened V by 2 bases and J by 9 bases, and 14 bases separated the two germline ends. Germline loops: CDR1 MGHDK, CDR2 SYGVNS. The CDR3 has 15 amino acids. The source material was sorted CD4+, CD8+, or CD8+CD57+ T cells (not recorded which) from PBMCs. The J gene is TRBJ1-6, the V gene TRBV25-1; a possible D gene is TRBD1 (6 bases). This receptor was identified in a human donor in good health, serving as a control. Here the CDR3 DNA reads TGTGCCAGCAGTGAAGGGACAAGGTTCAGTTCACCCCTCCACTTT. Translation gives CASSEGTRFSSPLHF.